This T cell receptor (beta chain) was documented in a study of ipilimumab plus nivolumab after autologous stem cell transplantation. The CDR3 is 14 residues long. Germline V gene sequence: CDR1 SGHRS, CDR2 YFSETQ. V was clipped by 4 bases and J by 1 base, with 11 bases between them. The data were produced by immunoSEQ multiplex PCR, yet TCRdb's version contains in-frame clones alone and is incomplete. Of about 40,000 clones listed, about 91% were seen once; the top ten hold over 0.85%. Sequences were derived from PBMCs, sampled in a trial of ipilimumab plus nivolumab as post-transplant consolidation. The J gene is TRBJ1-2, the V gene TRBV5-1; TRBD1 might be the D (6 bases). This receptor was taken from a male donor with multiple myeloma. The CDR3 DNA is TGCGCCAGCAGCGCCGGGACAAATAACTATGGCTACACCTTC. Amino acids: CASSAGTNNYGYTF.